These 3 T cell receptor beta chains share one sample of origin, sequenced in a study of Ad26.COV2.S vaccination and SARS-CoV-2 variants. Assay: immunoSEQ multiplex PCR; the TCRdb copy retains only in-frame clones and omits some. The repertoire consists of about 350,000 clones, with around 92% occurring once and the leading ten covering roughly 3.9%. The sample was peripheral blood, taken after recovery from COVID-19. The receptors were gathered from a human donor who had recovered from COVID-19.

The V and J genes are TRBV27 and TRBJ2-3, with D perhaps TRBD1 (5 bases). CDR1 is MNHEY and CDR2 is SMNVEV in the germline V gene (reference sequence). CDR3 size: 15 residues. Trimming took 1 base from V and 3 from J, leaving 11 bases between them. CDR3 nucleotides: TGTGCCAGCAGTTTATTACCAGGGTCAACAGATACGCAGTATTTT. Its translation: CASSLLPGSTDTQYF.

This chain links TRBV19 with TRBJ2-5, with TRBD2 identical over 9 bases. The ends lost 4 bases at V and 3 bases at J; junction bases unmatched: 6. The CDR3 has 15 residues. Germline-derived CDR1 and CDR2 are LNHDA and SQIVND (reference sequence). The CDR3 loop reads CASSKPSGAEETQYF. The CDR3, as DNA: TGTGCCAGTAGTAAGCCTAGCGGGGCTGAAGAGACCCAGTACTTC.

V and J are TRBV5-1 and TRBJ1-2, with unresolved D. This CDR3 has 15 residues. V gave up 0 bases and J gave up 4 bases, with 13 bases separating them. CDR1 and CDR2 from the germline V gene are SGHRS and YFSETQ. CDR3 region: CASSLEGTPPYGYTF. CDR3 DNA sequence: TGCGCCAGCAGCTTGGAGGGTACTCCCCCCTATGGCTACACCTTC.